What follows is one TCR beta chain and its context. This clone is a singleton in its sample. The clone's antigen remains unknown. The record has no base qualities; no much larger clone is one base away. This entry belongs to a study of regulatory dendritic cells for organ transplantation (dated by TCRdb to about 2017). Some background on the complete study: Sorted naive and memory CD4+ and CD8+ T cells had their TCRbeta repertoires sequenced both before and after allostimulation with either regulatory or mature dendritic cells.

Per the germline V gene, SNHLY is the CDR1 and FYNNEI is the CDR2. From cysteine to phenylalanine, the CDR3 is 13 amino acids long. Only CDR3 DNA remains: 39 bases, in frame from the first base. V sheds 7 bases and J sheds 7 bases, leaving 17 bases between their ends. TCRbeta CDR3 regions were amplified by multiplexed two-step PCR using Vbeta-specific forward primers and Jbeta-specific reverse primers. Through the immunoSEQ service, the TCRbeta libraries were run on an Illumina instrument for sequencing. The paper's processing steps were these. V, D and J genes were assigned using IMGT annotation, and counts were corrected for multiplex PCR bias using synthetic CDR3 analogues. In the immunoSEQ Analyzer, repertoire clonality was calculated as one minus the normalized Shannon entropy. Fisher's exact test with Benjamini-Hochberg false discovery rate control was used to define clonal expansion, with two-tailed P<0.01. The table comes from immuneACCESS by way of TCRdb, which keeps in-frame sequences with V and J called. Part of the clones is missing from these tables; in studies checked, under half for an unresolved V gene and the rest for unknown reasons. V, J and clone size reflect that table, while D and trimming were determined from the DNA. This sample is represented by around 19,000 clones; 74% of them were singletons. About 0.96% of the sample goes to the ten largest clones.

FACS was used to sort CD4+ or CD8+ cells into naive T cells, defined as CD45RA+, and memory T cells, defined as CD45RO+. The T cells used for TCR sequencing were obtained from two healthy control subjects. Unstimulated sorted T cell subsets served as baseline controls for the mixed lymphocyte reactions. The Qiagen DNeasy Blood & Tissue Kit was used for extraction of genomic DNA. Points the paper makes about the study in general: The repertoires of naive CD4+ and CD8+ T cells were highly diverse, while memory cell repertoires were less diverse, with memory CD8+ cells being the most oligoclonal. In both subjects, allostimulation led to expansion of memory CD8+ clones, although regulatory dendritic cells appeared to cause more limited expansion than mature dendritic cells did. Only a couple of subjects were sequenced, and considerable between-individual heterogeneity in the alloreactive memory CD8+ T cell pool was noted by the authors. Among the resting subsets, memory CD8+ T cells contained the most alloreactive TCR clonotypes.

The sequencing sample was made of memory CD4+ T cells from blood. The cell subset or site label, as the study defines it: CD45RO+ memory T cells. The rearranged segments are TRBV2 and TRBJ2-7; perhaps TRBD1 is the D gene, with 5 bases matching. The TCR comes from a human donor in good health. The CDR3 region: CASMVQGDEEQYF. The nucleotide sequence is TGTGCCAGCATGGTTCAGGGTGATGAGGAGCAGTACTTC.